Below are 28 T cell receptor beta chains sequenced from a single sample in a study of identical twins. TCRdb re-derived calls from the 5' RACE reads in MiXCR, one entry per CDR3 protein. Of 550,000 to 800,000 distinct CDR3 sequences in the sample, less than 9% were seen once. These records were also assigned to another study, of yellow fever vaccine responses in identical twins.

The specimen was PBMCs. These receptors were obtained from a woman aged 18-29 years in good health.

Ten or more counts support this clonotype. The chain combines TRBV4-2 with TRBJ2-3; no definite D call. Germline lookup yields CDR1 LGHNA and CDR2 YNFKEQ. The CDR3 has 15 residues. The V end lost 1 base, the J end lost 7 bases, and 15 bases lay between the germline ends. CDR3: CASSQGASAPHTQYF. The CDR3 coding sequence is TGTGCCAGCAGCCAAGGAGCGTCAGCGCCACATACGCAGTATTTT.

This clonotype came up many times. V is TRBV20-1 and J is TRBJ2-1, with D maybe TRBD2 (7 bases). This CDR3 is 14 amino acids long. Per germline, CDR1 DFQATT and CDR2 SNEGSKA (reference sequence). Trimming stripped 5 bases from V and 6 bases from J, with 17 bases between. The CDR3 region has the DNA TGCAGTGCTGAGCCCGGGGGGCTCTCCAATGAGCAGTTCTTC. Protein sequence: CSAEPGGLSNEQFF.

J is TRBJ1-5 and V is TRBV4-1; 9 nucleotides match TRBD1. Germline CDR1 is MGHRA and CDR2 is YSYEKL. V dropped 3 bases and J dropped 2; count of bases not matched to a gene: 8. The CDR3 loop spans 17 amino acids. The CDR3 is CASSQGLTGGGNQPQHF. CDR3 in DNA: TGCGCCAGCAGCCAGGGGCTTACAGGGGGCGGCAATCAGCCCCAGCATTTT.

Many counts were recorded for this clonotype. The genes are TRBV4-1 and TRBJ1-4, with TRBD1 matching 8 bases. Germline V CDR1 and CDR2: MGHRA, YSYEKL. With V trimmed by 6 bases and J by 8 bases, 8 bases remained unmatched. This CDR3 has 14 residues. As DNA, the CDR3 is TGCGCCAGCAGTTTCGACAGGGGAGACGAAAAACTGTTTTTT. Protein product: CASSFDRGDEKLFF.

This clonotype was counted ten times or more. The V gene is TRBV27, the J gene TRBJ2-2; no firm D call. V gave up 3 bases and J gave up 0 bases, with 8 bases separating them. The germline V gene has CDR1 MNHEY and CDR2 SMNVEV (reference sequence). CDR3 length equals 15 residues. Written as DNA, the CDR3 is TGTGCCAGCAGTTTCCGAAGTTCGAACACCGGGGAGCTGTTTTTT. Residues: CASSFRSSNTGELFF.

This clonotype was detected only a few times. This chain uses TRBV12-3 or TRBV12-4 with TRBJ2-2, with D uncertain. V was pared by 6 bases and J by 4 bases, with 12 bases between. The CDR3 is made up of 14 amino acids. The CDR3 DNA is TGTGCCAGCAGCCCCCAGCAGGTCACCGGGGAGCTGTTTTTT. Its protein product is CASSPQQVTGELFF.

The CDR3 coding sequence is TGCAGTGCTAGAGATCTGGCATCGGCTCAGTCTCAAAACAATGAGCAGTTCTTC. Protein: CSARDLASAQSQNNEQFF. This rearrangement joins TRBV20-1 to TRBJ2-1, with D unclear. The CDR3 is 18 amino acids. Germline loops: CDR1 DFQATT, CDR2 SNEGSKA (reference sequence). V was clipped by 0 bases and J by 5 bases, with 23 bases between them.

This rearrangement joins TRBV2 to TRBJ1-3; 9 nucleotides agree with TRBD1. Trimming at V came to 0 bases and at J to 7 bases, leaving 19 bases not matched to a gene. Germline lookup yields CDR1 SNHLY and CDR2 FYNNEI. This CDR3 is 20 amino acids long. CDR3 sequence reads: CASSEASGQGTGGWGNTIYF. CDR3 sequence (DNA): TGTGCCAGCAGTGAAGCGTCTGGACAGGGGACCGGAGGATGGGGTAACACCATATATTTT.

This clonotype was seen many times. This rearrangement joins TRBV12-3 or TRBV12-4 to TRBJ2-1; tentatively, D is TRBD1 (6 bases). The CDR3 loop spans 15 amino acids. V was cut by 2 bases and J by 7 bases, with 15 bases left in between. The CDR3 sequence is CASSLFGQNLNEQFF. The CDR3 DNA is TGTGCCAGCAGTTTATTCGGACAGAATTTGAATGAGCAGTTCTTC.

This clonotype was counted at least ten times. The J gene is TRBJ1-1, the V gene TRBV25-1; weak D call: TRBD1 (6 bases). V was shortened by 6 bases and J by 6 bases, with 17 bases between the two germline ends. Germline V CDR1 and CDR2: MGHDK, SYGVNS. The CDR3 is made up of 14 amino acids. CDR3 loop: CASRIPGDRAEAFF. CDR3 coding DNA: TGTGCCAGCAGAATCCCAGGGGATAGGGCTGAAGCTTTCTTT.

The chain recombines TRBV15 with TRBJ2-7; D remains ambiguous. The CDR3 runs to 14 residues. V gave up 1 base and J gave up 0 bases, with 7 bases separating them. From germline, CDR1 is LNHNV and CDR2 YYDKDF (reference sequence). This CDR3 is CATSRGTDSYEQYF. The CDR3 region has the DNA TGTGCCACCAGCAGAGGGACGGACTCCTACGAGCAGTACTTC.

This clonotype was counted at least ten times. This chain uses TRBV4-1 with TRBJ2-1; tentative D call: TRBD1 (8 bases). CDR1 and CDR2 (germline): MGHRA, YSYEKL. This CDR3 is built from 15 residues. V lost 5 bases to trimming and J lost 9 bases, with 20 bases between them. As DNA, the CDR3 is TGCGCCAGCAGCTCAACACAGGGGGGGGTATTTGAGCAGTTCTTC. Its protein product is CASSSTQGGVFEQFF.

The chain links TRBV28 to TRBJ2-3; no clear D. CDR1 and CDR2 (germline): MDHEN, SYDVKM. The CDR3 is 14 residues long. V was shortened by 6 bases and J by 5 bases, with 15 bases between the two germline ends. The CDR3 region has the DNA TGTGCCAGCAGCCGAGATGCAAGTGGAGATACGCAGTATTTT. The encoded protein is CASSRDASGDTQYF. Using reference TRBV28 and TRBJ2-3 for the parts outside the CDR3, the full variable domain is DVKVTQSSRYLVKRTGEKVFLECVQDMDHENMFWYRQDPGLGLRLIYFSYDVKMKEKGDIPEGYSVSREKKERFSLILESASTNQTSMYLCASSRDASGDTQYFGPGTRLTVL.

This clonotype was observed many times. This CDR3 reads CASSPRPLASTDTQYF. DNA of the CDR3: TGTGCCAGCAGCCCCAGACCGTTAGCTAGCACAGATACGCAGTATTTT. V and J are TRBV11-2 and TRBJ2-3, with no clear D. Germline V CDR1 and CDR2: SGHAT, FQNNGV. The V gene lost 5 bases and the J gene lost 0 bases, with 15 bases spanning the gap. This CDR3 comprises 16 residues.

This clonotype was seen more than once but under ten times. The rearrangement joins TRBV12-3 or TRBV12-4 to TRBJ2-2; TRBD1 aligns across 10 bases. This CDR3 spans 16 amino acids. Germline trimming cut 7 bases from V and 6 bases from J; bases unmatched to any gene: 11. CDR3 sequence reads: CASKPRDRGLAGELFF. The CDR3 bases are TGTGCCAGCAAGCCTCGGGACAGGGGCCTTGCCGGGGAGCTGTTTTTT.

This clonotype was seen a few times. J is TRBJ2-1 and V is TRBV14; D gene unclear. Germline V gene lookup returns CDR1 SGHDN and CDR2 FVKESK. This CDR3 is built from 11 residues. Trimming shortened V by 0 bases and J by 10 bases, and 4 bases separated the two germline ends. The CDR3, as DNA: TGTGCCAGCAGCCAAGACGAGGAGCAGTTCTTC. Its protein product is CASSQDEEQFF.

This clonotype was observed at least ten times. V usage is TRBV12-3 or TRBV12-4 and J usage is TRBJ2-5, with 12 nucleotides matching TRBD2. The CDR3 is made up of 16 amino acids. The V gene end was trimmed by 3 bases and the J gene end by 2 bases; junction bases not matched to a gene: 4. The CDR3 region has the DNA TGTGCCAGCAGTTTCTTTGGACTAGCGGGACAAGAGACCCAGTACTTC. Residues: CASSFFGLAGQETQYF.

The chain uses TRBV7-9 and TRBJ1-1; D gene ambiguous. Germline V CDR1 and CDR2: SEHNR, FQNEAQ (reference sequence). V was shortened by 0 bases and J by 10 bases, with 15 bases between the two germline ends. This CDR3 comprises 14 residues. The CDR3, as DNA: TGTGCCAGCAGCTTAGCACACGGCGGGGATCGAGCTTTCTTT. Its protein is CASSLAHGGDRAFF.

This clonotype occurred many times. This rearrangement joins TRBV5-7 to TRBJ2-1; 11 nucleotides agree with TRBD2. TRBV5-7 is an ORF for which the function is uncertain. The CDR3 length is 17 residues. With V trimmed by 0 bases and J by 4 bases, 6 bases remained unmatched. CDR3 residues: CASSLVASGGLYNEQFF. The CDR3 nucleotides are TGTGCCAGCAGCTTGGTCGCTAGCGGGGGGTTATACAATGAGCAGTTCTTC.

V gene TRBV2 combines with J gene TRBJ2-3; D call uncertain. Between the trimmed V and J ends, which lost 3 bases and 0 bases, there was a span of 10 bases. The CDR3 loop spans 15 amino acids. Per germline, CDR1 SNHLY and CDR2 FYNNEI. The CDR3 spells CASSDHGRSTDTQYF. The CDR3 DNA reads as TGTGCCAGCAGTGATCACGGTCGCAGCACAGATACGCAGTATTTT.

A few counts support this clonotype. The chain couples TRBV29-1 to TRBJ1-5; D is uncertain. The germline V and J ends were trimmed by 4 bases and 3 bases, with 10 bases remaining between them. CDR3 length: 13 amino acids. The V gene's germline CDR1 is SQVTM and CDR2 ANQGSEA. The CDR3, as DNA: TGCAGCGTTGGGTCAGACTTCAATCAGCCCCAGCATTTT. Amino acid sequence: CSVGSDFNQPQHF.

This clonotype has a handful of counts. The chain carries TRBV29-1 and TRBJ2-1, with 13 bases matching TRBD2. The CDR3 loop spans 19 amino acids. V dropped 0 bases and J dropped 1; count of bases not matched to a gene: 9. The germline V gene has CDR1 SQVTM and CDR2 ANQGSEA. The CDR3 DNA follows: TGCAGCGTTGAAGATAGAGGGACTAGCGGGAAGGGGTCCTACAATGAGCAGTTCTTC. Protein sequence: CSVEDRGTSGKGSYNEQFF.

This clonotype appeared a few times. V gene TRBV3-1 combines with J gene TRBJ2-1; 10 bases are shared with TRBD2. The CDR3 runs 15 residues. Germline values: CDR1 LGHDT, CDR2 YNNKEL (reference sequence). Trimming at V came to 3 bases and at J to 2 bases, leaving 1 base not matched to a gene. This chain's CDR3 is CASSHSGGAYNEQFF. The CDR3 nucleotides are TGTGCCAGCAGCCACAGCGGGGGGGCCTACAATGAGCAGTTCTTC.

V gene TRBV5-1 combines with J gene TRBJ2-5; D possibly matches TRBD1 or TRBD2 (6 bases each). Germline CDR1 is SGHRS and CDR2 is YFSETQ. Trimming removed 4 bases at V and 2 bases at J, with 12 bases between. There are 14 residues in the CDR3. The CDR3 sequence is CASSRGDTQETQYF. DNA for the CDR3: TGCGCCAGCAGCAGGGGGGACACACAAGAGACCCAGTACTTC.

This sequence joins TRBV27 and TRBJ1-2; 9 bases map to TRBD1. The CDR3 has 15 residues. In germline, CDR1 is MNHEY, CDR2 SMNVEV (reference sequence). J was trimmed by 5 bases and V by 6 bases; bases with no gene match: 10. CDR3 sequence: CASRAPQGAGYGYTF. CDR3 DNA: TGTGCCAGCAGAGCCCCACAGGGGGCTGGGTATGGCTACACCTTC.

This clonotype has more than one count but fewer than ten. The chain combines TRBV20-1 with TRBJ2-7; no reliable D call. Germline V gene sequence: CDR1 DFQATT, CDR2 SNEGSKA (reference sequence). The length of the CDR3 is 11 residues. Here the CDR3 reads CRRVPLGEQYV. CDR3 nucleotide sequence: TGCAGACGAGTGCCTCTTGGGGAGCAGTACGTC.

This clonotype has a handful of counts. This chain links TRBV4-1 with TRBJ2-1, with D unresolved. Germline V lookup: CDR1 MGHRA, CDR2 YSYEKL. There are 15 residues in the CDR3. The V end lost 0 bases, the J end lost 0 bases, and 6 bases lay between the germline ends. The CDR3 loop is CASSQDGGSYNEQFF. CDR3 in DNA: TGCGCCAGCAGCCAAGACGGTGGCTCCTACAATGAGCAGTTCTTC.

This clonotype was counted many times. The chain is built from TRBV7-9 and TRBJ2-3; 7 bases fit TRBD2. CDR1 is SEHNR and CDR2 is FQNEAQ in the germline V gene (reference sequence). Trimming took 3 bases from V and 0 from J; bases not matched to a gene: 6. The CDR3 sequence is 16 residues long. DNA for the CDR3: TGTGCCAGCAGCTTTACAGCGGGGAGTAGCACAGATACGCAGTATTTT. This codes for CASSFTAGSSTDTQYF.